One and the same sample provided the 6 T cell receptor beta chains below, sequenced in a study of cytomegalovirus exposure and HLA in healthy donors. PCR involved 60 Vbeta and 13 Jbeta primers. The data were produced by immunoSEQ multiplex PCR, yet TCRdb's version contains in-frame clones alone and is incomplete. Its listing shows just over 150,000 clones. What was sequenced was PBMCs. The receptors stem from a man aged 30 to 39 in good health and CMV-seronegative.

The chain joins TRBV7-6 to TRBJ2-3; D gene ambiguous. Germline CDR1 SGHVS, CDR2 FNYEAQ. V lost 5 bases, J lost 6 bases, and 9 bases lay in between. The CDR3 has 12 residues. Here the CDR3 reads CASSPPFDTQYF. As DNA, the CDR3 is TGTGCCAGCAGCCCCCCGTTCGATACGCAGTATTTT.

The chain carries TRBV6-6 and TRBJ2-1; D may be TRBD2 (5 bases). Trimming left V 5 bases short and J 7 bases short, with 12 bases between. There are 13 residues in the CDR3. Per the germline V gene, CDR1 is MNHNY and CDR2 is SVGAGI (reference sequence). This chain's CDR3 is CASSTLAGNEQFF. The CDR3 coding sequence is TGTGCCAGCAGTACCCTAGCCGGGAATGAGCAGTTCTTC.

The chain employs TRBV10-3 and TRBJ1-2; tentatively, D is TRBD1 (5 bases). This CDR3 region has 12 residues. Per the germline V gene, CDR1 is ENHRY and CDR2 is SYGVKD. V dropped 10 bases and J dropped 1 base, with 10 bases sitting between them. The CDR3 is CASSDSNYGYTF. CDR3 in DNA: TGTGCCAGTTCCGACAGTAACTATGGCTACACCTTC.

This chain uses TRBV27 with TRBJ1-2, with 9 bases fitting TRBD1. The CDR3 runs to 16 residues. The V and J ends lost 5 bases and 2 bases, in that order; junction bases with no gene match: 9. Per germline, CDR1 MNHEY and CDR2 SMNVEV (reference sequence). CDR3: CASSILGDRANYGYTF. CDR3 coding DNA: TGTGCCAGCAGTATTCTCGGGGACAGGGCCAACTATGGCTACACCTTC.

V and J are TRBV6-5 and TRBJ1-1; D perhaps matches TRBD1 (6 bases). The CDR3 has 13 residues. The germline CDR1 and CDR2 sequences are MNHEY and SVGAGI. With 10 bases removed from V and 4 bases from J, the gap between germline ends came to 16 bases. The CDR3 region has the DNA TGTGCCACACTCCGGGGGGCCAGCACTGAAGCTTTCTTT. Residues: CATLRGASTEAFF.

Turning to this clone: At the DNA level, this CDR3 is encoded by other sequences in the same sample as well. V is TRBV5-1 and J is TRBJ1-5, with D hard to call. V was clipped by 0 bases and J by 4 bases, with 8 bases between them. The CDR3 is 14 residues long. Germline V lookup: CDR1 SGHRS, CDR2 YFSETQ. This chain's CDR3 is CASSLGGSNQPQHF. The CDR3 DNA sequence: TGCGCCAGCAGCTTGGGAGGGTCGAATCAGCCCCAGCATTTT.